The subject of this entry is one T cell receptor (beta chain). Its matching antigen is unknown. With the Oncomine TCR Beta short-read assay, DNA from cultured CD4+ T cells was sequenced. Each CDR3 protein is one row after TCRdb ran MiXCR on the PCR reads. The sample consists of under 25,000 distinct CDR3 sequences, about 50% of them appearing once. These data are taken from a study of vaccination and CD4 T cells after COVID-19. About the research overall: Comprising six males and four females, the convalescent participants counted two Hispanic individuals among them.

The treatment was: roughly 11-day PBMC culture with coronavirus spike peptide pools or control peptides (ViraFEST assay). After expanding antigen-specific T cells with peptide pools, ViraFEST sequenced their TCRs. The CDR3 consists of 13 residues. With 5 bases removed from V and 7 bases from J, the gap between germline ends came to 12 bases. Germline CDR1 SGHTA, CDR2 FQGNSA. This chain links TRBV7-2 with TRBJ2-1; D is ambiguous. The receptor's source is a human donor with COVID-19. What was sequenced was cultured CD4+ T cells from blood. The CDR3 here is CASSRQTRNEQFF. The CDR3 DNA sequence: TGTGCCAGCAGCAGACAAACTCGGAATGAGCAGTTCTTC.